This entry lists 21 T cell receptor beta chains sequenced from one sample in a study of OX40 agonist ivuxolimab in advanced cancers. Clones were sequenced by immunoSEQ multiplex PCR, and TCRdb holds only the in-frame ones, with some missing. The data hold 60,000 to 90,000 clones, with around 86% observed a single time. The specimen was CD4+ or CD8+ T cells sorted from blood, collected in a trial of the OX40 agonist ivuxolimab. Receptors were obtained from an adult with an advanced solid tumor such as melanoma, head and neck, liver or kidney cancer.

The chain combines TRBV19 with TRBJ1-2; the match to TRBD1 covers 9 bases. V was pared by 7 bases and J by 5 bases, with 5 bases of the junction left unmatched. The CDR3 runs 13 residues. Germline lookup yields CDR1 LNHDA and CDR2 SQIVND (reference sequence). This CDR3 reads CASNTGGGYGYTF. The DNA of the CDR3 is TGTGCCAGTAATACAGGGGGCGGTTATGGCTACACCTTC. Supplemented by reference TRBV19 and TRBJ1-2, the full variable domain reads DGGITQSPKYLFRKEGQNVTLSCEQNLNHDAMYWYRQDPGQGLRLIYYSQIVNDFQKGDIAEGYSVSREKKESFPLTVTSAQKNPTAFYLCASNTGGGYGYTFGSGTRLTVV.

Only a few counts were recorded for this clone. V usage is TRBV2 and J usage is TRBJ1-5, with TRBD1 matching 8 bases. Germline lookup yields CDR1 SNHLY and CDR2 FYNNEI. V was pared by 6 bases and J by 1 base, with 5 bases of the junction left unmatched. The CDR3 totals 15 residues. The CDR3, as DNA: TGTGCCAGCAGCGACAGGGGCGGAAGCAATCAGCCCCAGCATTTT. The encoded protein is CASSDRGGSNQPQHF.

The chain links TRBV7-9 to TRBJ1-6; weak D call: TRBD1 (6 bases). The CDR3 has 14 residues. CDR1 and CDR2 (germline): SEHNR, FQNEAQ (reference sequence). Trimming stripped 4 bases from V and 13 bases from J, with 17 bases between. The CDR3 loop reads CASSSSSRGLPLHF. The CDR3 nucleotides are TGTGCCAGCAGCTCCTCCTCCCGGGGGCTCCCCCTCCACTTT.

This rearrangement joins TRBV6-4 to TRBJ1-2; TRBD1 agrees at 10 bases. V lost 1 base, J lost 5 bases, and 1 base stayed unmatched. Germline CDR1 is MRHNA and CDR2 is SNTAGT. The CDR3 length is 14 residues. The DNA for the CDR3 is TGTGCCAGCAGTGACTGGGACAGGGGTTATGGCTACACCTTC. Its translation is CASSDWDRGYGYTF.

This rearrangement joins TRBV14 to TRBJ2-7; 7 bases fit TRBD2. The CDR3 spans 14 residues. CDR1 SGHDN and CDR2 FVKESK come from the germline V gene. After removal of 0 bases from V and 2 bases from J, the junction contained 1 base not matched to a gene. CDR3 protein: CASSQERGTYEQYF. CDR3 nucleotide sequence: TGTGCCAGCAGCCAAGAGCGGGGGACCTACGAGCAGTACTTC.

The chain carries TRBV5-1 and TRBJ2-1; D perhaps matches TRBD1 (5 bases). Between the trimmed V and J ends, which lost 2 bases and 6 bases, there was a span of 12 bases. CDR3 length equals 14 residues. CDR1 SGHRS and CDR2 YFSETQ come from the germline V gene. Here the CDR3 DNA reads TGCGCCAGCAGCTTCGACAGTCGTGGCAATGAGCAGTTCTTC. This gives the protein CASSFDSRGNEQFF.

The chain recombines TRBV29-1 with TRBJ2-3, with TRBD2 as a possible D gene (5 bases). The CDR3 has 18 amino acids. Germline V CDR1 and CDR2: SQVTM, ANQGSEA. V dropped 0 bases and J dropped 1 base, with 20 bases sitting between them. This CDR3 reads CSVEDGSSVVFGTDTQYF. The CDR3 DNA reads TGCAGCGTTGAAGATGGGAGTAGCGTCGTCTTTGGCACAGATACGCAGTATTTT.

This rearrangement joins TRBV19 to TRBJ2-5, with TRBD2 identical over 8 bases. Per germline, CDR1 LNHDA and CDR2 SQIVND (reference sequence). V lost 3 bases, J lost 3 bases, and 3 bases stayed unmatched. The CDR3 has 14 residues. The CDR3 region is CASSMGLGEETQYF. CDR3 DNA: TGTGCCAGTAGTATGGGACTAGGGGAAGAGACCCAGTACTTC. Full variable domain (outside the CDR3, taken from reference TRBV19 and TRBJ2-5): DGGITQSPKYLFRKEGQNVTLSCEQNLNHDAMYWYRQDPGQGLRLIYYSQIVNDFQKGDIAEGYSVSREKKESFPLTVTSAQKNPTAFYLCASSMGLGEETQYFGPGTRLLVL.

V is TRBV25-1 and J is TRBJ2-5; D perhaps matches TRBD1 (7 bases). CDR1 and CDR2 from the germline V gene are MGHDK and SYGVNS. The CDR3 has 14 residues. Trimming took 3 bases from V and 4 from J, leaving 12 bases between them. The CDR3 sequence: CASSEAGGIETQYF. The CDR3 DNA follows: TGTGCCAGCAGTGAGGCAGGGGGGATAGAGACCCAGTACTTC.

The chain links TRBV29-1 to TRBJ2-7; 9 bases fit TRBD1. CDR1 and CDR2 from the germline V gene are SQVTM and ANQGSEA. V was clipped by 5 bases and J by 5 bases; unmatched bases: 4. The CDR3 covers 12 residues. In DNA form, the CDR3 reads TGCAGCGTTAAGACAGGGGGACACGAGCAGTACTTC. It is translated as CSVKTGGHEQYF.

The chain joins TRBV10-2 to TRBJ1-2; no definite D call. Germline values: CDR1 WSHSY, CDR2 SAAADI. This CDR3 is 14 amino acids long. The V end was cut by 4 bases, the J end by 0 bases, with 9 bases between. The CDR3 here is CASSGDNSNYGYTF. Here the CDR3 DNA reads TGCGCCAGCAGTGGAGACAACTCTAACTATGGCTACACCTTC.

The genes are TRBV15 and TRBJ2-5; 12 bases agree with TRBD1. V lost 3 bases and J lost 3; bases outside the gene matches: 2. Germline assignment: CDR1 LNHNV and CDR2 YYDKDF (reference sequence). The CDR3 runs 15 residues. The CDR3 bases are TGTGCCACCAGCAGGGGGACAGGGGGCAAAGAGACCCAGTACTTC. Protein: CATSRGTGGKETQYF.

V is TRBV5-1 and J is TRBJ1-2; the D gene is possibly TRBD1 (5 bases). Trimming shortened V by 3 bases and J by 2 bases, and 17 bases separated the two germline ends. The germline CDR1 and CDR2 sequences are SGHRS and YFSETQ. This CDR3 is built from 16 residues. For the CDR3, the DNA is TGCGCCAGCAGCTGGAGGCCTCCGGGACGGAACTATGGCTACACCTTC. This encodes CASSWRPPGRNYGYTF.

V usage is TRBV15 and J usage is TRBJ2-3; maybe TRBD1 (6 bases). CDR3 length equals 15 residues. V lost 1 base and J 2 bases, leaving 10 bases between the germline ends. Germline-derived CDR1 and CDR2 are LNHNV and YYDKDF (reference sequence). The CDR3 loop reads CATSRGGLLTDTQYF. CDR3 nucleotide sequence: TGTGCCACCAGCAGAGGGGGGCTCCTCACAGATACGCAGTATTTT.

The chain is built from TRBV9 and TRBJ2-1, with TRBD1 matching 8 bases. The CDR3 runs 16 residues. The germline gives CDR1 SGDLS, CDR2 YYNGEE. The J segment lost 4 bases and the V segment lost 0 bases, leaving 6 bases of the junction unmatched. CDR3 amino acids: CASSVDGQGLYNEQFF. The CDR3 coding sequence is TGTGCCAGCAGCGTAGACGGACAGGGTTTGTACAATGAGCAGTTCTTC.

The gene calls are TRBV4-3 and TRBJ1-2; D is uncertain. Per the germline V gene, CDR1 is LGHNA and CDR2 is YSLEER. V was pared by 4 bases and J by 5 bases, with 14 bases between. The CDR3 is made up of 14 amino acids. The CDR3, as DNA: TGCGCCAGCAGCCCCGGGCGGGTCGGGTATGGCTACACCTTC. Translated, it gives CASSPGRVGYGYTF.

The chain has TRBV7-2 and TRBJ1-2, with 8 positions matching TRBD1. V was clipped by 5 bases and J by 7 bases; unmatched bases: 6. The CDR3 length is 13 residues. Germline-derived CDR1 and CDR2 are SGHTA and FQGNSA. The CDR3 region has the DNA TGTGCCAGCAGCCAGGACAGGGTCTCTGGCTACACCTTC. This sequence encodes CASSQDRVSGYTF.

This sequence joins TRBV7-2 and TRBJ2-1; D may match TRBD1 or TRBD2 (5 bases each). The CDR3 covers 16 residues. V was clipped by 7 bases and J by 10 bases, with 26 bases between them. Germline lookup yields CDR1 SGHTA and CDR2 FQGNSA. CDR3 in DNA: TGTGCCAGCACCACCCGAGGGACCCAGGGTTGGGGGGAGCAGTTCTTC. The encoded protein is CASTTRGTQGWGEQFF.

This chain connects TRBV6-1 to TRBJ1-3; D ambiguous. CDR1 is MNHNS and CDR2 is SASEGT in the germline V gene. Trimming removed 2 bases at V and 0 bases at J, with 5 bases between. There are 14 residues in the CDR3. CDR3 DNA: TGTGCCAGCAGTGAACCCTTCTCTGGAAACACCATATATTTT. This sequence encodes CASSEPFSGNTIYF.

By share, this clone counts as medium-sized. The V and J genes are TRBV5-1 and TRBJ2-2; no clear D. V gave up 1 base and J gave up 2 bases, with 12 bases separating them. There are 16 residues in the CDR3. Germline V gives CDR1 SGHRS, CDR2 YFSETQ. As DNA, the CDR3 is TGCGCCAGCAGCTTGTCGTTGGGCCCTAACACCGGGGAGCTGTTTTTT. The encoded protein is CASSLSLGPNTGELFF.

J is TRBJ2-5 and V is TRBV15; tentatively, D is TRBD2 (5 bases). The germline CDR1 and CDR2 sequences are LNHNV and YYDKDF (reference sequence). With 8 bases removed from V and 0 bases from J, the gap between germline ends came to 13 bases. CDR3 length: 14 amino acids. The CDR3 DNA follows: TGTGCCACCCGGGCGGTAGCGAACCAAGAGACCCAGTACTTC. This translates into CATRAVANQETQYF.